This T cell receptor (beta chain) was profiled in a study of radiotherapy plus CTLA-4 blockade in lung cancer. Study as a whole: For less than 20% of patients, objective responses occurred, and approximately 31% had disease control.

A note on this clone: A read error may account for a junction end that differs from germline.

Germline lookup yields CDR1 SSHAT and CDR2 FNYEAQ (reference sequence). The length of the CDR3 is 15 residues. Profiled with immunoSEQ multiplex PCR; TCRdb holds only in-frame clones, not every one. Of around 38,000 clones listed, around 86% are singletons. This rearrangement joins TRBV7-7 to TRBJ2-2; 8 positions match TRBD1. The source of this sequence is a human donor with non-small cell lung cancer whose response to radiotherapy plus ipilimumab could not be evaluated. Sequencing used peripheral blood, obtained from a patient treated with radiotherapy plus ipilimumab. CDR3 sequence (DNA): TGTGCTAGCAGCGCGACAGGGGCAAACACCGGGGAGCTGTTTTTT. Protein product: CASSATGANTGELFF.